The 8 T cell receptor beta chains in this list originate from one sample, sequenced in a study of blood T cell repertoires in COVID-19. This table comes from immunoSEQ multiplex PCR, and its TCRdb copy is limited to in-frame clones, with some not included. The table has approximately 100,000 clones, approximately 89% seen once. The specimen sequenced was peripheral blood. Every receptor here comes from a man in his sixties with acute or convalescent COVID-19.

This clone was seen a handful of times. CDR3 DNA sequence: TGTGCCAGCAGCCTAATCACAGATACGCAGTATTTT. Translation: CASSLITDTQYF. This rearrangement joins TRBV11-3 to TRBJ2-3; D is ambiguous. The V and J ends lost 5 bases and 2 bases respectively, with 5 bases between them. CDR3 size: 12 residues. CDR1 and CDR2 from the germline V gene are SGHNT and YENEEA.

This chain joins TRBV7-2 and TRBJ2-7; D is unclear. The V end was cut by 6 bases, the J end by 1 base, with 10 bases between. The germline CDR1 and CDR2 sequences are SGHTA and FQGNSA. The CDR3 totals 13 residues. CDR3 region: CASRPGASYEQYF. DNA of the CDR3: TGTGCCAGCAGACCCGGAGCGTCCTACGAGCAGTACTTC.

The chain has TRBV30 and TRBJ1-2; D might be TRBD1 (5 bases). The V end was cut by 4 bases, the J end by 9 bases, with 15 bases between. The germline V gene has CDR1 GTSNPN and CDR2 SVGIG (reference sequence). The CDR3 is made up of 12 amino acids. CDR3: CAWTGGAHSYTF. The CDR3 coding sequence is TGTGCCTGGACGGGTGGGGCGCATAGCTACACCTTC.

This CDR3 is CASRRQLQETQYF. The DNA of the CDR3 is TGTGCCAGCCGCCGACAGCTCCAAGAGACCCAGTACTTC. V usage is TRBV2 and J usage is TRBJ2-5, with D perhaps TRBD1 (5 bases). The V and J ends lost 8 bases and 1 base respectively, with 11 bases between them. The CDR3 loop spans 13 amino acids. Germline assignment: CDR1 SNHLY and CDR2 FYNNEI.

The chain recombines TRBV30 with TRBJ2-1; no reliable D call. Trimming removed 3 bases from V and 5 bases from J, with 11 bases in between. This CDR3 is built from 13 residues. Germline-derived CDR1 and CDR2 are GTSNPN and SVGIG (reference sequence). CDR3 sequence: CAWSLNSHNEQFF. As DNA, the CDR3 is TGTGCCTGGAGCTTAAACAGCCACAATGAGCAGTTCTTC. The full variable domain, with the rest looked up from reference TRBV30 and TRBJ2-1, is SQTIHQWPATLVQPVGSPLSLECTVEGTSNPNLYWYRQAAGRGLQLLFYSVGIGQISSEVPQNLSASRPQDRQFILSSKKLLLSDSGFYLCAWSLNSHNEQFFGPGTRLTVL.

The V call is TRBV19, the J call TRBJ1-1; 7 positions match TRBD1. CDR1 LNHDA and CDR2 SQIVND come from the germline V gene (reference sequence). The V segment lost 5 bases and the J segment 10 bases; nucleotides outside the gene matches: 10. CDR3 length: 13 amino acids. In nucleotides, the CDR3 is TGTGCCAGTAGTCCCCTGATGACAGGGCGAGCTTTCTTT. The encoded protein is CASSPLMTGRAFF.

In regard to this clone: Other DNA sequences in the sample encode the same CDR3. V is TRBV28 and J is TRBJ2-7; the match to TRBD1 covers 7 bases. J lost 7 bases, V lost 10 bases, and 10 bases had no gene match. In germline, CDR1 is MDHEN, CDR2 SYDVKM. The CDR3 has 12 residues. Written as DNA, the CDR3 is TGTGCCACTGTTGGACAGGCCCCTGAGCAGTACGTC. Protein sequence: CATVGQAPEQYV.

The chain has TRBV18 and TRBJ2-3; perhaps TRBD1 as D (5 bases). The CDR3 is made up of 17 amino acids. From germline, CDR1 is KGHSH and CDR2 LQKENI. Between the trimmed V and J ends, which lost 2 bases and 0 bases, there was a span of 15 bases. The CDR3 here is CASSPIQATTSTDTQYF. CDR3 bases: TGTGCCAGCTCACCAATACAGGCCACCACTAGCACAGATACGCAGTATTTT.